Ten or more counts support the clone carrying this T cell receptor beta chain. V trimming: 3 bases; J trimming: 6 bases; junction bases outside the gene matches: 11. Germline lookup yields CDR1 DFQATT and CDR2 SNEGSKA (reference sequence). The CDR3 contains 15 residues. These data are taken from a study of T cells of healthy individuals. One entry per CDR3 protein, called by TCRdb with MiXCR from the 5' RACE reads. This table holds 95,000 to 100,000 distinct CDR3 sequences, 15% to 20% found once. The chain links TRBV20-1 to TRBJ2-5; 9 nucleotides line up with TRBD1. The clonotype was recovered from a human donor in good health. The DNA of the CDR3 is TGCAGTGCTAGTGGATTAGGACAGGGGCCCCAGACCCAGTACTTC. Its protein is CSASGLGQGPQTQYF.